The 12 T cell receptor beta chains below were found in one sample sequenced in a study of cytomegalovirus exposure and HLA in healthy donors. Vbeta (60) and Jbeta (13) primers were used in the PCR. Assay used: immunoSEQ multiplex PCR; TCRdb lists only in-frame clones, some missing. In the table there are approximately 200,000 clones, around 74% of which are singletons. Source material: PBMCs. These receptors were obtained from a girl aged 5-17 years in good health and CMV-seropositive.

This chain links TRBV30 with TRBJ2-7; 10 bases are a match to TRBD1. V shed 2 bases, J shed 5 bases, and the junction held 6 bases outside the gene matches. The CDR3 totals 14 residues. Germline V gene data show CDR1 as GTSNPN and CDR2 as SVGIG (reference sequence). CDR3 coding DNA: TGTGCCTGGAGTACGGGACAGGGGTTTAACGAGCAGTACTTC. It yields the protein CAWSTGQGFNEQYF. Drawing the rest from reference TRBV30 and TRBJ2-7, the complete variable domain is SQTIHQWPATLVQPVGSPLSLECTVEGTSNPNLYWYRQAAGRGLQLLFYSVGIGQISSEVPQNLSASRPQDRQFILSSKKLLLSDSGFYLCAWSTGQGFNEQYFGPGTRLTVT.

V usage is TRBV9 and J usage is TRBJ2-7, with TRBD1 as a possible D gene (5 bases). V lost 0 bases and J lost 9, with 13 bases in between. The CDR3 is made up of 13 amino acids. Germline V gene data show CDR1 as SGDLS and CDR2 as YYNGEE. CDR3 sequence reads: CASSVGQKDGQYF. The CDR3 DNA sequence: TGTGCCAGCAGCGTAGGACAGAAAGACGGGCAGTACTTC.

The chain couples TRBV7-2 to TRBJ1-2; D might be TRBD1 (5 bases). The CDR3 loop spans 13 amino acids. The germline CDR1 and CDR2 sequences are SGHTA and FQGNSA. V dropped 1 base and J dropped 3 bases, with 6 bases sitting between them. The CDR3 sequence is CASSLGGDYGYTF. The CDR3 region has the DNA TGTGCCAGCAGCTTAGGGGGGGACTATGGCTACACCTTC.

The V call is TRBV13, the J call TRBJ1-5; D ambiguous. Germline assignment: CDR1 PRHDT and CDR2 FYEKMQ (reference sequence). The CDR3 consists of 13 residues. V gave up 0 bases and J gave up 9 bases, with 9 bases separating them. CDR3 nucleotides: TGTGCCAGCAGCTTAGGGGATGGAGGGCCCCAGCATTTT. Protein: CASSLGDGGPQHF.

The chain joins TRBV19 to TRBJ1-5; possibly TRBD1 for D (5 bases). The CDR3 is 14 amino acids. V was cut by 5 bases and J by 0 bases, with 8 bases left in between. Germline assignment: CDR1 LNHDA and CDR2 SQIVND (reference sequence). For the CDR3, the DNA is TGTGCCAGTAGTTCCGACAGTAGCAATCAGCCCCAGCATTTT. Encoded protein: CASSSDSSNQPQHF.

The chain couples TRBV2 to TRBJ2-1; 7 bases match TRBD1. The CDR3 has 15 residues. V shed 3 bases and J 4 bases; nucleotides not matched to a gene: 6. The germline CDR1 and CDR2 sequences are SNHLY and FYNNEI. The CDR3 DNA follows: TGTGCCAGCAGTGAGGAACAGGGGCCTTACAATGAGCAGTTCTTC. Translated, it gives CASSEEQGPYNEQFF. Variable domain in full (rest from reference TRBV2 and TRBJ2-1): EPEVTQTPSHQVTQMGQEVILRCVPISNHLYFYWYRQILGQKVEFLVSFYNNEISEKSEIFDDQFSVERPDGSNFTLKIRSTKLEDSAMYFCASSEEQGPYNEQFFGPGTRLTVL.

The chain recombines TRBV7-9 with TRBJ1-3; perhaps TRBD1 as D (6 bases). With 2 bases removed from V and 0 bases from J, the gap between germline ends came to 11 bases. The length of the CDR3 is 16 residues. Germline assignment: CDR1 SEHNR and CDR2 FQNEAQ (reference sequence). CDR3 nucleotides: TGTGCCAGCAGCTTACAGGGGACTATCTCTGGAAACACCATATATTTT. This gives the protein CASSLQGTISGNTIYF.

The chain couples TRBV5-1 to TRBJ2-1; maybe TRBD2 (5 bases). The ends were cut back, 0 bases at V and 4 bases at J, with 17 bases in the middle. The length of the CDR3 is 17 residues. Germline-derived CDR1 and CDR2 are SGHRS and YFSETQ. This CDR3 is CASSLDIRGRVYNEQFF. The CDR3 bases are TGCGCCAGCAGCTTGGATATACGGGGTAGAGTTTACAATGAGCAGTTCTTC.

This clone turned up a few times. The chain combines TRBV4-3 with TRBJ2-1; 9 bases map to TRBD1. The CDR3 covers 15 residues. Germline trimming cut 4 bases from V and 1 base from J; bases unmatched to any gene: 2. The V gene's germline CDR1 is LGHNA and CDR2 YSLEER. The CDR3 sequence: CASSPGTGSYNEQFF. CDR3 in DNA: TGCGCCAGCAGCCCTGGGACAGGGTCCTACAATGAGCAGTTCTTC.

The chain carries TRBV9 and TRBJ2-1; 7 positions agree with TRBD2. Germline V lookup: CDR1 SGDLS, CDR2 YYNGEE. Trimming removed 2 bases from V and 7 bases from J; junction bases left unmatched: 9. The length of the CDR3 is 15 residues. The CDR3 region has the DNA TGTGCCAGCAGCGTCGGGACTACCGGGGGGAATGAGCAGTTCTTC. Its translation: CASSVGTTGGNEQFF.

J is TRBJ2-2 and V is TRBV29-1, with D possibly TRBD2 on 6 matching bases. The CDR3 extends over 12 amino acids. The V end lost 6 bases, the J end lost 1 base, and 6 bases lay between the germline ends. Germline V gene lookup returns CDR1 SQVTM and CDR2 ANQGSEA. CDR3 protein: CSVTRNTGELFF. DNA for the CDR3: TGCAGCGTGACTAGGAACACCGGGGAGCTGTTTTTT.

The chain joins TRBV2 to TRBJ1-5; 10 bases are a match to TRBD1. This CDR3 is built from 14 residues. Germline values: CDR1 SNHLY, CDR2 FYNNEI. Germline trimming cut 6 bases from V and 6 bases from J; bases unmatched to any gene: 5. The chain's CDR3 is CASSGTGERQPQHF. The CDR3, as DNA: TGTGCCAGCAGCGGGACAGGGGAACGTCAGCCCCAGCATTTT. Combining the CDR3 with reference TRBV2 and TRBJ1-5 gives the whole variable domain EPEVTQTPSHQVTQMGQEVILRCVPISNHLYFYWYRQILGQKVEFLVSFYNNEISEKSEIFDDQFSVERPDGSNFTLKIRSTKLEDSAMYFCASSGTGERQPQHFGDGTRLSIL.